The 10 T cell receptor beta chains in this list originate from one sample, sequenced in a study of shared clonotypes between healthy human individuals. Profiled with immunoSEQ multiplex PCR; TCRdb holds only in-frame clones, not every one. Altogether some 2,000,000 clones are present, around 95% being singletons, with the ten largest covering 0.1% to 0.15%. What was sequenced was naive CD4+ T cells sorted from blood. Specified subset: CD45RA+ positively selected. These receptors originate from a man between 18 and 29 years old in good health.

The chain carries TRBV2 and TRBJ2-3; D possibly uses TRBD1 or TRBD2 (5 bases each). The germline V gene encodes CDR1 SNHLY and CDR2 FYNNEI. CDR3 size: 16 residues. Trimming cost V 6 bases and J 4 bases, with 20 bases left between them. The CDR3 sequence: CASSFGRRGAADTQYF. CDR3 sequence (DNA): TGTGCCAGCAGCTTTGGGAGAAGGGGAGCGGCAGATACGCAGTATTTT.

The CDR3 reads CASSVQGDTQYF. The CDR3 DNA follows: TGTGCCAGCAGCGTACAGGGAGATACGCAGTATTTT. V and J are TRBV5-4 and TRBJ2-3; TRBD1 is a possible D gene (6 bases). The V end was cut by 4 bases, the J end by 5 bases, with 8 bases between. Germline V gene lookup returns CDR1 SGHNT and CDR2 YYREEE (reference sequence). The CDR3 sequence is 12 residues long.

A single count supports this clone. The rearrangement uses TRBV5-1 and TRBJ2-1, with 8 bases identical to TRBD1. J lost 7 bases, V lost 4 bases, and 10 bases had no gene match. There are 15 residues in the CDR3. Germline assignment: CDR1 SGHRS and CDR2 YFSETQ. Here the CDR3 reads CASSPAGGRQNEQFF. CDR3 DNA: TGCGCCAGCAGCCCCGCAGGGGGCAGGCAAAATGAGCAGTTCTTC.

The J gene is TRBJ1-5, the V gene TRBV7-8, with D unclear. Trimming took off 2 bases at V and 0 bases at J, with 20 bases between the two ends. The CDR3 spans 19 residues. From germline, CDR1 is SGHVS and CDR2 FQNEAQ. The CDR3 region is CASSLFSFSARDSNQPQHF. CDR3 DNA sequence: TGTGCCAGCAGCTTATTCTCTTTCTCGGCTAGGGATAGCAATCAGCCCCAGCATTTT.

The V and J genes are TRBV28 and TRBJ2-5; D tentatively reads TRBD1 or TRBD2 (6 bases each). The CDR3 extends over 13 amino acids. Germline assignment: CDR1 MDHEN and CDR2 SYDVKM. The V end lost 4 bases, the J end lost 5 bases, and 11 bases lay between the germline ends. Written as DNA, the CDR3 is TGTGCCAGCAGTTCAATAGGGGGGGAGACCCAGTACTTC. Translation gives CASSSIGGETQYF.

The V and J genes are TRBV6-6 and TRBJ1-2; TRBD1 aligns across 11 bases. Trimming at V came to 7 bases and at J to 5 bases, leaving 12 bases not matched to a gene. Germline loops: CDR1 MNHNY, CDR2 SVGAGI (reference sequence). The CDR3 covers 16 residues. DNA of the CDR3: TGTGCCAGCACCTCCACTGGACAGGGGGCACGGTATGGCTACACCTTC. Translating gives CASTSTGQGARYGYTF.

DNA for the CDR3: TGTGCCAGCAGTTCCGGACAGGCCCCTGGAGAGACCCAGTACTTC. It specifies CASSSGQAPGETQYF. The chain carries TRBV27 and TRBJ2-5; 7 nucleotides match TRBD1. The CDR3 is 15 amino acids. CDR1 is MNHEY, CDR2 SMNVEV, per germline (reference sequence). V dropped 4 bases and J dropped 4; count of bases not matched to a gene: 9.

Regarding this clone: Other DNA sequences in this sample translate to the same CDR3. The genes are TRBV5-1 and TRBJ2-1; D not certain. Germline V gene data show CDR1 as SGHRS and CDR2 as YFSETQ. This CDR3 is 15 amino acids long. Trimming stripped 0 bases from V and 0 bases from J, with 7 bases between. The CDR3 loop is CASSLVASSYNEQFF. CDR3 in DNA: TGCGCCAGCAGCTTGGTGGCCAGCTCCTACAATGAGCAGTTCTTC.

V gene TRBV4-1 combines with J gene TRBJ2-7; D not certain. Trimming cost V 4 bases and J 3 bases, with 13 bases left between them. The CDR3 covers 14 residues. Per germline, CDR1 MGHRA and CDR2 YSYEKL. This chain's CDR3 is CASSPDSTIYEQYF. As DNA, the CDR3 is TGCGCCAGCAGCCCCGACTCCACGATCTACGAGCAGTACTTC.

This clone was counted between two and nine times. The chain joins TRBV30 to TRBJ2-7, with D possibly matching TRBD1 (5 bases). Germline V lookup: CDR1 GTSNPN, CDR2 SVGIG (reference sequence). The V end lost 5 bases, the J end lost 0 bases, and 11 bases lay between the germline ends. The CDR3 loop spans 13 amino acids. CDR3 sequence: CAWGWQGSYEQYF. Here the CDR3 DNA reads TGTGCCTGGGGGTGGCAGGGCTCCTACGAGCAGTACTTC.